A single sample is the source of the 27 T cell receptor beta chains below, sequenced in a study of blood T cells in healthy people across ages. It was with a sample-barcoded 5' primer and a J-beta primer mix that a second PCR of roughly 6 to 12 cycles was run. TCRdb reprocessed the 5' RACE reads with MiXCR, giving one entry per CDR3 protein. Among 1.5 million or so distinct CDR3 sequences, roughly two fifths were seen once, and the ten largest hold about 4%. The source material was blood. The receptors stem from a young woman in good health.

This clonotype was picked up a small number of times. The chain uses TRBV7-2 and TRBJ2-1; perhaps TRBD2 as D (7 bases). Germline CDR1 is SGHTA and CDR2 is FQGNSA. Trimming left V 6 bases short and J 3 bases short, with 15 bases between. This CDR3 spans 15 amino acids. CDR3 DNA sequence: TGTGCCAGCAGTCGGGGGGCATACCTCTACAATGAGCAGTTCTTC. Translating gives CASSRGAYLYNEQFF.

The chain employs TRBV30 and TRBJ1-6, with D hard to call. The CDR3 has 15 residues. V was clipped by 5 bases and J by 0 bases, with 11 bases between them. Germline V gene sequence: CDR1 GTSNPN, CDR2 SVGIG (reference sequence). The CDR3 loop reads CAWGRLSSYNSPLHF. For the CDR3, the DNA is TGTGCCTGGGGGCGGCTGAGCTCCTATAATTCACCCCTCCACTTT.

The chain recombines TRBV20-1 with TRBJ2-4; 9 nucleotides match TRBD2. The J call may be wrong; the DNA end is better matched by TRBJ2-7. Germline CDR1 DFQATT, CDR2 SNEGSKA (reference sequence). CDR3 size: 14 residues. The CDR3, as DNA: TGCAGTGCGTTAGTTGCGGGGGGGAGGTACGAGCAGTACTTC. It specifies CSALVAGGRYEQYF.

This clonotype was seen only a few times. CDR3 in amino acids: CASSFTGAIYEQYF. CDR3 bases: TGTGCCAGCAGCTTCACCGGGGCCATCTACGAGCAGTACTTC. The chain recombines TRBV7-9 with TRBJ2-4; D is tentatively TRBD1 or TRBD2 (5 bases each). The J call may be incorrect, as the DNA end agrees better with TRBJ2-7. Germline V gene lookup returns CDR1 SEHNR and CDR2 FQNEAQ (reference sequence). The CDR3 runs to 14 residues.

The genes are TRBV28 and TRBJ2-7; possible D gene TRBD2, 5 bases. CDR3 size: 14 residues. Trimming cost V 6 bases and J 0 bases, with 12 bases left between them. Germline assignment: CDR1 MDHEN and CDR2 SYDVKM. The CDR3 nucleotides are TGTGCCAGCAGGCCACTAGGAATCTCCTACGAGCAGTACTTC. The encoded protein is CASRPLGISYEQYF.

The chain couples TRBV5-1 to TRBJ1-2; D remains unclear. Germline lookup yields CDR1 SGHRS and CDR2 YFSETQ. V was clipped by 5 bases and J by 0 bases, with 8 bases between them. CDR3 length: 13 amino acids. The CDR3 DNA reads TGCGCCAGCAGGAGGGTAGCTAACTATGGCTACACCTTC. Translating gives CASRRVANYGYTF.

This clonotype turned up a few times. Written as DNA, the CDR3 is TGTGCCAGCAGTGTGGACTCGGCGGGGGGTAATGAGCAGTTCTTC. As protein: CASSVDSAGGNEQFF. The rearrangement uses TRBV2 and TRBJ2-1, with TRBD2 identical over 8 bases. The CDR3 contains 15 residues. After removal of 4 bases from V and 7 bases from J, the junction contained 9 bases not matched to a gene. The germline CDR1 and CDR2 sequences are SNHLY and FYNNEI.

This chain connects TRBV7-9 to TRBJ1-1; no clear D gene. The CDR3 extends over 13 amino acids. V was cut by 5 bases and J by 6 bases, with 13 bases left in between. Germline CDR1 is SEHNR and CDR2 is FQNEAQ (reference sequence). The CDR3 DNA is TGTGCCAGCAGCCCCGAGCGGGGTGCTGAAGCTTTCTTT. Its protein product is CASSPERGAEAFF. The full variable domain, its missing parts supplied by reference TRBV7-9 and TRBJ1-1, is DTGVSQNPRHKITKRGQNVTFRCDPISEHNRLYWYRQTLGQGPEFLTYFQNEAQLEKSRLLSDRFSAERPKGSFSTLEIQRTEQGDSAMYLCASSPERGAEAFFGQGTRLTVV.

This clonotype was counted a few times. The chain uses TRBV2 and TRBJ2-2, with D tentatively TRBD2 (6 bases). Per the germline V gene, CDR1 is SNHLY and CDR2 is FYNNEI. The ends were cut back, 3 bases at V and 6 bases at J, with 11 bases in the middle. This CDR3 has 14 residues. The CDR3 nucleotides read TGTGCCAGCAGTGAGGGGACTTTTTCCGGGGAGCTGTTTTTT. Translating it yields CASSEGTFSGELFF.

The rearrangement joins TRBV20-1 to TRBJ1-2; TRBD1 is a possible D gene (5 bases). With 6 bases removed from V and 6 bases from J, the gap between germline ends came to 23 bases. Germline CDR1 is DFQATT and CDR2 is SNEGSKA (reference sequence). The CDR3 sequence is 15 residues long. DNA for the CDR3: TGCAGTGCCAGCTCATATGGGTCGGGGGAGAATGGCTACACCTTC. This gives the protein CSASSYGSGENGYTF.

In this sample, this clonotype turned up a few times. The junction does not match germline at one end; this may be a read error. V is TRBV6-5 and J is TRBJ2-4; a possible D gene is TRBD1 (6 bases). The end of the DNA is better explained by TRBJ2-7, so the J call may be wrong. Germline CDR1 reads MNHEY; CDR2 reads SVGAGI. This CDR3 has 14 amino acids. The CDR3 DNA follows: TGTGTCAGCAGTCTCCAGGACAGTTCCTACGAGCAGTACTTC. Protein sequence: CVSSLQDSSYEQYF.

This clonotype was counted a few times. The chain employs TRBV6-6 and TRBJ1-2, with D possibly matching TRBD1 (6 bases). Germline assignment: CDR1 MNHNY and CDR2 SVGAGI (reference sequence). The CDR3 is 13 residues long. V was trimmed by 7 bases and J by 11 bases, leaving 20 bases between them. CDR3 in amino acids: CASKEGGGREYTF. The DNA of the CDR3 is TGTGCCAGCAAAGAGGGGGGAGGGCGTGAATACACCTTC.

This clonotype showed up just a few times. This chain uses TRBV21-1 with TRBJ2-5; TRBD1, as called in the table, went unchecked against the DNA. TRBV21-1 is annotated as a pseudogene. The CDR3 runs to 16 residues. DNA of the CDR3: TGTGCCAGCAGCGAGGGACAGGGGGTTTACCAAGAGACCAAGTACTTC. It yields the protein CASSEGQGVYQETKYF.

The sample holds one count of this clonotype. The chain recombines TRBV29-1 with TRBJ1-1; 9 bases are a match to TRBD1. V lost 5 bases to trimming and J lost 4 bases; unmatched junction nucleotides: 2. This CDR3 contains 12 residues. Germline assignment: CDR1 SQVTM and CDR2 ANQGSEA. The CDR3 here is CSVRQGVTEAFF. The CDR3 nucleotides are TGCAGCGTTAGACAGGGGGTCACTGAAGCTTTCTTT. The variable domain in full, with the rest retrieved from reference TRBV29-1 and TRBJ1-1, is SAVISQKPSRDICQRGTSLTIQCQVDSQVTMMFWYRQQPGQSLTLIATANQGSEATYESGFVIDKFPISRPNLTFSTLTVSNMSPEDSSIYLCSVRQGVTEAFFGQGTRLTVV.

The rearrangement uses TRBV7-2 and TRBJ2-1; 8 bases are a match to TRBD2. The CDR3 covers 14 residues. Germline V gene data show CDR1 as SGHTA and CDR2 as FQGNSA. Losses at the gene ends were 3 bases for V and 10 bases for J; bases not matched to a gene: 8. CDR3 DNA: TGTGCCAGCAGCTTCCCTAGCGGGTATTGGGAGCAGTTCTTC. Residues: CASSFPSGYWEQFF.

The chain has TRBV6-2 or TRBV6-3 and TRBJ2-1, with a weak D call TRBD2 (6 bases). Germline CDR1 MNHEY, CDR2 SVGEGT. The CDR3 is 14 residues long. Trimming cost V 4 bases and J 7 bases, with 14 bases left between them. CDR3 amino acids: CASSSPRLVNEQFF. DNA of the CDR3: TGTGCCAGCAGTTCCCCTCGACTAGTTAATGAGCAGTTCTTC.

The chain recombines TRBV6-5 with TRBJ2-7; D is unclear. Germline CDR1 and CDR2: MNHEY and SVGAGI. V was cut by 6 bases and J by 3 bases, with 15 bases left in between. The CDR3 is 14 amino acids. As DNA, the CDR3 is TGTGCCAGCAGACCCTCCGGGCAAAGCTACGAGCAGTACTTC. Amino acids: CASRPSGQSYEQYF.

Regarding this clonotype: One end of the junction fails to match germline, which may point to a read error. CDR3 nucleotides: TGTGCTAGCAGCTGGGGACAGGGTGGCTCCTACGAGCAGTACTTC. Residues: CASSWGQGGSYEQYF. This chain links TRBV7-7 with TRBJ2-7; 9 positions match TRBD1. This CDR3 region has 15 residues. Germline V CDR1 and CDR2: SSHAT, FNYEAQ (reference sequence).

The genes are TRBV4-2 and TRBJ1-1; D gene uncertain. Germline-derived CDR1 and CDR2 are LGHNA and YNFKEQ. The CDR3 totals 14 residues. V was shortened by 3 bases and J by 2 bases, with 10 bases between the two germline ends. Written as DNA, the CDR3 is TGTGCCAGCAGCCATGGGATTGGAAACACTGAAGCTTTCTTT. Translated: CASSHGIGNTEAFF.

The chain joins TRBV20-1 to TRBJ1-1; D gene uncertain. V dropped 3 bases and J dropped 5 bases, with 7 bases sitting between them. The length of the CDR3 is 11 residues. From germline, CDR1 is DFQATT and CDR2 SNEGSKA (reference sequence). CDR3 protein: CSASSLTEAFF. The CDR3 DNA follows: TGCAGTGCTAGTAGCCTGACTGAAGCTTTCTTT.

This chain uses TRBV29-1 with TRBJ2-1; maybe TRBD2 (6 bases). This CDR3 spans 16 amino acids. V dropped 0 bases and J dropped 3 bases, with 15 bases sitting between them. Per germline, CDR1 SQVTM and CDR2 ANQGSEA. The CDR3 bases are TGCAGCGTTGAAGACCCCCCGGGACTGCACTACAATGAGCAGTTCTTC. As protein: CSVEDPPGLHYNEQFF.

The chain uses TRBV5-1 and TRBJ2-3; 12 nucleotides agree with TRBD2. The CDR3 runs 17 residues. V trimming: 2 bases; J trimming: 4 bases; junction bases outside the gene matches: 8. Germline V lookup: CDR1 SGHRS, CDR2 YFSETQ. CDR3 nucleotides: TGCGCCAGCAGCTTTGGACTAGCGGGAATGACAGCAGATACGCAGTATTTT. This gives the protein CASSFGLAGMTADTQYF.

This sequence joins TRBV4-3 and TRBJ2-1, with 8 bases lining up with TRBD2. The junction had 7 bases not matched to a gene; V was cut back by 0 bases and J by 3 bases. The germline gives CDR1 LGHNA, CDR2 YSLEER. The CDR3 contains 17 residues. The CDR3 reads CASSQEARLASYNEQFF. Here the CDR3 DNA reads TGCGCCAGCAGCCAAGAAGCCAGACTAGCGAGCTACAATGAGCAGTTCTTC.

J is TRBJ2-3 and V is TRBV27; D uncertain. The germline V and J ends were trimmed by 5 bases and 12 bases, with 24 bases remaining between them. CDR1 MNHEY and CDR2 SMNVEV come from the germline V gene (reference sequence). This CDR3 has 15 amino acids. CDR3 region: CASSPIFPMTRSQYF. The CDR3 bases are TGTGCCAGCAGTCCCATTTTCCCCATGACTCGTTCACAGTATTTT.

This chain connects TRBV9 to TRBJ2-3; 10 bases map to TRBD1. Trimming at V came to 4 bases and at J to 4 bases, leaving 6 bases not matched to a gene. CDR1 is SGDLS and CDR2 is YYNGEE in the germline V gene. The CDR3 spans 15 residues. The CDR3 DNA reads as TGTGCCAGCAGCCCCGGGACAGGGGTCGCAGATACGCAGTATTTT. Translation gives CASSPGTGVADTQYF.

This clonotype turned up a few times. The rearrangement uses TRBV3-1 and TRBJ2-7; D unresolved. This CDR3 region has 14 residues. Looked up from germline, CDR1 is LGHDT and CDR2 is YNNKEL (reference sequence). With 0 bases removed from V and 2 bases from J, the gap between germline ends came to 8 bases. The CDR3, as DNA: TGTGCCAGCAGCCAAGATTCTCCCACCTACGAGCAGTACTTC. Protein: CASSQDSPTYEQYF.

Points on this clonotype: Possible read error: a much larger clone is one base away. The rearrangement joins TRBV29-1 to TRBJ2-7, with a tentative D call TRBD2 (7 bases). V lost 4 bases to trimming and J lost 10 bases, with 17 bases between them. This CDR3 spans 12 amino acids. Germline CDR1 is SQVTM and CDR2 is ANQGSEA. In nucleotides, the CDR3 is TGCAGCGTTGTAGAGGGGGGGATTGCCCAGTACTTC. It yields the protein CSVVEGGIAQYF.